This entry lists 10 T cell receptor beta chains sequenced from one sample in a study of graft-versus-host responses after intestinal transplantation. Clones were read by immunoSEQ multiplex PCR, and TCRdb kept only the in-frame ones, dropping some. The table lists 6,500 to 10,000 clones, 30% to 40% of them singletons. The material was alloreactive CD4+ T cells from a mixed lymphocyte reaction culture, obtained before intestinal transplant. This sample's subset: CFSE-low proliferating T cells sorted from approximately six-day pre-transplant mixed lymphocyte reaction (GvH or HvG direction). These TCRs come from a human patient who received an intestinal transplant.

The sample holds a few counts of this clone. The chain recombines TRBV19 with TRBJ2-7, with D unresolved. Per the germline V gene, CDR1 is LNHDA and CDR2 is SQIVND (reference sequence). Trimming cost V 1 base and J 2 bases, with 9 bases left between them. The CDR3 sequence is 14 residues long. The CDR3 loop reads CASSIGSLAYEQYF. The CDR3 DNA follows: TGTGCCAGTAGTATAGGGAGCCTCGCCTACGAGCAGTACTTC.

Sample share makes this clone medium-sized (0.01 to 0.1%). The chain recombines TRBV28 with TRBJ2-7, with 7 bases that match TRBD1. The ends lost 4 bases at V and 7 bases at J; junction bases unmatched: 10. Looked up from germline, CDR1 is MDHEN and CDR2 is SYDVKM. The CDR3 sequence is 14 residues long. The CDR3 sequence: CASSSAGTVWEQYF. For the CDR3, the DNA is TGTGCCAGCAGTTCCGCCGGGACAGTCTGGGAGCAGTACTTC.

This clone was observed a few times. The chain has TRBV29-1 and TRBJ2-5; 8 bases line up with TRBD1. The V gene's germline CDR1 is SQVTM and CDR2 ANQGSEA. J was trimmed by 4 bases and V by 7 bases; bases with no gene match: 8. The CDR3 is made up of 13 amino acids. CDR3 in amino acids: CSAGTGTLETQYF. CDR3 DNA: TGCAGCGCCGGGACAGGAACTTTAGAGACCCAGTACTTC.

A few counts support this clone. CDR3 in amino acids: CSARVGVAEYF. In DNA form, the CDR3 reads TGCAGTGCTAGAGTCGGGGTAGCAGAGTACTTC. The V call is TRBV20-1, the J call TRBJ2-4; tentative D call: TRBD2 (5 bases). The CDR3 length is 11 residues. The germline V gene encodes CDR1 DFQATT and CDR2 SNEGSKA (reference sequence). V was clipped by 1 base and J by 14 bases, with 12 bases between them.

The chain employs TRBV7-8 and TRBJ1-5; D remains unclear. V was pared by 4 bases and J by 5 bases, with 18 bases between. The length of the CDR3 is 16 residues. Germline V gene lookup returns CDR1 SGHVS and CDR2 FQNEAQ. For the CDR3, the DNA is TGTGCCAGCAGCTCCCTTATGGGGAGGTACGATCAGCCCCAGCATTTT. This sequence encodes CASSSLMGRYDQPQHF.

This clone showed up just a few times. The chain combines TRBV27 with TRBJ2-1, with 7 bases lining up with TRBD1. Per germline, CDR1 MNHEY and CDR2 SMNVEV (reference sequence). J was trimmed by 9 bases and V by 5 bases; bases with no gene match: 7. This CDR3 comprises 13 residues. The CDR3 region is CASSNEGAGEQFF. The CDR3 region has the DNA TGTGCCAGCAGTAATGAGGGGGCAGGTGAGCAGTTCTTC.

This clone was recorded a few times. The chain has TRBV18 and TRBJ2-2, with D maybe TRBD2 (6 bases). The V end lost 1 base, the J end lost 4 bases, and 13 bases lay between the germline ends. There are 16 residues in the CDR3. The germline V gene has CDR1 KGHSH and CDR2 LQKENI. CDR3 sequence: CASSPLGRRSTGELFF. Written as DNA, the CDR3 is TGTGCCAGCTCACCACTGGGGAGGCGAAGCACCGGGGAGCTGTTTTTT. Complete variable domain (other parts from reference TRBV18 and TRBJ2-2): NAGVMQNPRHLVRRRGQEARLRCSPMKGHSHVYWYRQLPEEGLKFMVYLQKENIIDESGMPKERFSAEFPKEGPSILRIQQVVRGDSAAYFCASSPLGRRSTGELFFGEGSRLTVL.

The genes are TRBV4-2 and TRBJ1-4, with D hard to call. The CDR3 contains 16 residues. Deletions cut 4 bases from V and 0 bases from J, with 12 bases between. Germline loops: CDR1 LGHNA, CDR2 YNFKEQ. The CDR3 DNA follows: TGTGCCAGCAGCCTAACCTCAGGCGCAACTAATGAAAAACTGTTTTTT. This codes for CASSLTSGATNEKLFF.

This clone was recorded a few times. The chain carries TRBV18 and TRBJ2-7, with 7 nucleotides matching TRBD1. V was clipped by 2 bases and J by 7 bases; unmatched bases: 8. The CDR3 consists of 14 residues. CDR1 and CDR2 from the germline V gene are KGHSH and LQKENI. This CDR3 is CASSPDRVIGEQYF. The DNA of the CDR3 is TGTGCCAGCTCACCAGACAGGGTTATAGGTGAGCAGTACTTC.

This clone was seen a few times. The V gene is TRBV7-2, the J gene TRBJ2-5; TRBD2 matches at 10 bases. The CDR3 totals 16 residues. The V gene end was trimmed by 3 bases and the J gene end by 5 bases; junction bases not matched to a gene: 9. Looked up from germline, CDR1 is SGHTA and CDR2 is FQGNSA. CDR3 residues: CASSLGDRGLAETQYF. CDR3 in DNA: TGTGCCAGCAGCTTGGGAGACAGGGGACTAGCGGAGACCCAGTACTTC.